Below, one T cell receptor beta chain is given with its context. This specimen belongs to a study of blood T cell repertoires in COVID-19. Overall study: Acute and convalescent COVID-19 samples came from the United States, Italy and Spain.

This CDR3 spans 16 amino acids. Germline assignment: CDR1 KGHDR and CDR2 SFDVKD. The V end lost 0 bases, the J end lost 5 bases, and 14 bases lay between the germline ends. In the original analysis: Estimated nucleated cell counts came from reference gene primer amplification. Assay used: immunoSEQ multiplex PCR; TCRdb lists only in-frame clones, some missing. Clone size and V and J calls were adopted from that table, with D and trimming inferred from the DNA. The repertoire holds 200,000 to 250,000 clones, about 85% seen once, with 10% to 11% in the top ten. Enrolled through a virtual design, the participants were between about 18 and 100 years of age and came from 24 US areas.

The sample taken for sequencing was PBMCs or T cells enriched from blood (not recorded which). The V gene is TRBV24-1, the J gene TRBJ2-3, with a possible D match to TRBD1 (5 bases). This TCR was recovered from a man aged 30 to 39 who had recovered from COVID-19. CDR3 sequence (DNA): TGTGCCACCAGTGATTTGTCCAGGGATGGTAGAGATACGCAGTATTTT. It codes for CATSDLSRDGRDTQYF.